A selection of T cell receptor beta chains follows, all from one sample in a study of T-cell reconstitution after alpha-beta-depleted transplantation in children. TCRdb re-called the PCR reads with MiXCR, one entry per CDR3 protein. The table has some 200,000 distinct CDR3 sequences, 11% seen once. The specimen was PBMCs, collected before TCRalphabeta/CD19-depleted stem cell transplant. The receptor source for this set is a child in the first two years of life with acute myeloid leukemia, due to receive a stem cell transplant. Each CDR3 is given with its conserved first and last residue. Fields, in order: clone size, V gene, J gene, CDR3 length, D gene, CDR3 DNA, CDR3 protein. D genes are given only for firm matches. Each size is once, few, many or a size class.

size: many; V: TRBV20-1; J: TRBJ2-3; length: 12; D: -; DNA: TGCAGTGCTAGGTCTGGTACAGATACGCAGTATTTT; CDR3: CSARSGTDTQYF
size: few; V: TRBV28; J: TRBJ1-5; length: 15; D: -; DNA: TGTGCCAGCAGGGGGGGGGCGTTGGGCAATCAGCCCCAGCATTTT; CDR3: CASRGGALGNQPQHF
size: many; V: TRBV20-1; J: TRBJ2-1; length: 16; D: -; DNA: TGCAGTGCTAGCCCAGAAGGTGGGAGCTCCTACAATGAGCAGTTCTTC; CDR3: CSASPEGGSSYNEQFF
size: many; V: TRBV7-3; J: TRBJ2-1; length: 12; D: -; DNA: TGTGCCAGCAGCTTAATCCCCAATGAGCAGTTCTTC; CDR3: CASSLIPNEQFF
size: many; V: TRBV5-1; J: TRBJ1-2; length: 13; D: -; DNA: TGCGCCAGCAGTTCCGGGACGGTCTATGGCTACACCTTC; CDR3: CASSSGTVYGYTF
size: many; V: TRBV20-1; J: TRBJ2-7; length: 14; D: TRBD1; DNA: TGCAGTGCGCGTCTGGACAGGGGCCCCTACGAGCAGTACTTC; CDR3: CSARLDRGPYEQYF
size: many; V: TRBV12-3/TRBV12-4; J: TRBJ2-5; length: 14; D: TRBD1; DNA: TGTGCCAGCAGTTTAGGGACAGGGCAAGAGACCCAGTACTTC; CDR3: CASSLGTGQETQYF
size: many; V: TRBV28; J: TRBJ1-1; length: 12; D: -; DNA: TGTGCCAGCAGTTTATTGTACACTGAAGCTTTCTTT; CDR3: CASSLLYTEAFF
size: many; V: TRBV9; J: TRBJ2-5; length: 17; D: TRBD2; DNA: TGTGCCAGCAGCGGTGGAGCGGGGGGGTCTAACCAAGAGACCCAGTACTTC; CDR3: CASSGGAGGSNQETQYF
size: many; V: TRBV7-9; J: TRBJ2-3; length: 14; D: -; DNA: TGTGCCACTACGAGCGGGCGTTCCACAGATACGCAGTATTTT; CDR3: CATTSGRSTDTQYF
size: many; V: TRBV19; J: TRBJ2-5; length: 14; D: TRBD1; DNA: TGTGCCAGTAGTTCACAACAGGGGCGCGAGACCCAGTACTTC; CDR3: CASSSQQGRETQYF